Following are 15 T cell receptor beta chains from one sample sequenced in a study of blood T cell repertoires in COVID-19. Produced via immunoSEQ multiplex PCR; TCRdb's table is partial and in-frame only. The sample gives under 250,000 clones, about 86% of which show up once; 4.4% is in the top ten. The sequencing sample was made of peripheral blood. The receptors were gathered from a man aged 50 to 60 with active or convalescent COVID-19.

The chain links TRBV6-6 to TRBJ2-1, with a tentative D call TRBD1 (6 bases). CDR1 and CDR2 from the germline V gene are MNHNY and SVGAGI (reference sequence). The CDR3 sequence is 13 residues long. With 9 bases removed from V and 0 bases from J, the gap between germline ends came to 9 bases. CDR3 sequence (DNA): TGTGCCAGTGGGACACCCTCCTACAATGAGCAGTTCTTC. Encoded protein: CASGTPSYNEQFF.

The DNA of the CDR3 is TGTGCCACCAGCGTTAGGGGTGATCAGCCCCAGCATTTT. Translated, it gives CATSVRGDQPQHF. The chain uses TRBV15 and TRBJ1-5; possibly TRBD1 for D (5 bases). Germline-derived CDR1 and CDR2 are LNHNV and YYDKDF (reference sequence). This CDR3 contains 13 residues. V lost 5 bases, J lost 5 bases, and 10 bases lay in between.

This clone appeared a few times. V gene TRBV18 combines with J gene TRBJ1-1; D may be TRBD1 (5 bases). The CDR3 has 15 residues. The ends were cut back, 3 bases at V and 1 base at J, with 12 bases in the middle. Per the germline V gene, CDR1 is KGHSH and CDR2 is LQKENI. CDR3 DNA sequence: TGTGCCAGCTCACCTAAGACAGACCAGAACACTGAAGCTTTCTTT. Translated, it gives CASSPKTDQNTEAFF.

The CDR3 DNA reads as TGCGCCAGCAGCCCGACGACAGGGAACACTGAAGCTTTCTTT. Amino acids: CASSPTTGNTEAFF. The chain uses TRBV5-1 and TRBJ1-1, with D possibly being TRBD1 (6 bases). Germline V gene data show CDR1 as SGHRS and CDR2 as YFSETQ. This CDR3 has 14 amino acids. Trimming took off 4 bases at V and 1 base at J, with 11 bases between the two ends.

The rearrangement links TRBV9 to TRBJ2-7, with 9 nucleotides matching TRBD1. The CDR3 totals 15 residues. J lost 2 bases, V lost 3 bases, and 6 bases had no gene match. Germline V CDR1 and CDR2: SGDLS, YYNGEE. The CDR3 loop is CASSAGTGPAYEQYF. The DNA of the CDR3 is TGTGCCAGCAGCGCCGGGACAGGGCCAGCCTACGAGCAGTACTTC.

CDR3 amino acids: CASSLRGGRFTDTQYF. The CDR3 DNA is TGTGCCAGCAGCCTGCGGGGGGGCCGTTTCACAGATACGCAGTATTTT. This rearrangement joins TRBV5-6 to TRBJ2-3; 9 bases are shared with TRBD2. Germline V gives CDR1 SGHDT, CDR2 YYEEEE. Trimming at V came to 4 bases and at J to 2 bases, leaving 8 bases not matched to a gene. The CDR3 is 16 residues long.

This chain uses TRBV28 with TRBJ1-1, with D maybe TRBD1 (5 bases). This CDR3 is built from 13 residues. Germline CDR1 reads MDHEN; CDR2 reads SYDVKM. V was pared by 3 bases and J by 4 bases, with 9 bases between. CDR3 DNA: TGTGCCAGCAGTTTGATCGGGGGCACTGAAGCTTTCTTT. Protein product: CASSLIGGTEAFF.

The V gene is TRBV18, the J gene TRBJ2-3; possibly TRBD2 for D (5 bases). Deletions cut 4 bases from V and 4 bases from J, with 12 bases between. The CDR3 is 14 residues long. The germline V gene encodes CDR1 KGHSH and CDR2 LQKENI. This CDR3 reads CASSRFTGADTQYF. The CDR3 nucleotides read TGTGCCAGCTCACGTTTCACCGGGGCAGATACGCAGTATTTT. Based on the CDR3 plus reference TRBV18 and TRBJ2-3, the full variable domain is NAGVMQNPRHLVRRRGQEARLRCSPMKGHSHVYWYRQLPEEGLKFMVYLQKENIIDESGMPKERFSAEFPKEGPSILRIQQVVRGDSAAYFCASSRFTGADTQYFGPGTRLTVL.

The rearrangement joins TRBV18 to TRBJ2-5, with D hard to call. V was pared by 1 base and J by 1 base, with 10 bases between. The V gene's germline CDR1 is KGHSH and CDR2 LQKENI. The CDR3 runs to 15 residues. The CDR3 is CASSPQAQAQETQYF. CDR3 nucleotides: TGTGCCAGCTCACCACAGGCTCAGGCCCAAGAGACCCAGTACTTC.

The genes are TRBV27 and TRBJ2-2; D call uncertain. The CDR3 is 13 amino acids. Trimming stripped 5 bases from V and 4 bases from J, with 8 bases between. CDR1 is MNHEY, CDR2 SMNVEV, per germline (reference sequence). CDR3 loop: CASSPTLTGELFF. The CDR3 DNA is TGTGCCAGCAGTCCCACTCTCACCGGGGAGCTGTTTTTT.

This chain uses TRBV29-1 with TRBJ1-2, with TRBD1 matching 7 bases. CDR1 is SQVTM, CDR2 ANQGSEA, per germline. The V gene end was trimmed by 6 bases and the J gene end by 3 bases; junction bases not matched to a gene: 7. This CDR3 region has 13 residues. The CDR3 region is CSVHRTGYYGYTF. The CDR3 bases are TGCAGCGTCCACCGGACAGGCTACTATGGCTACACCTTC. Together with reference TRBV29-1 and TRBJ1-2, the CDR3 gives the full variable domain: SAVISQKPSRDICQRGTSLTIQCQVDSQVTMMFWYRQQPGQSLTLIATANQGSEATYESGFVIDKFPISRPNLTFSTLTVSNMSPEDSSIYLCSVHRTGYYGYTFGSGTRLTVV.

The V and J genes are TRBV4-2 and TRBJ1-5, with 8 bases identical to TRBD1. Germline CDR1 and CDR2: LGHNA and YNFKEQ. This CDR3 has 17 residues. V lost 4 bases and J lost 1; bases outside the gene matches: 9. CDR3 sequence reads: CASSRGQGAESNQPQHF. CDR3 DNA sequence: TGTGCCAGCAGCCGGGGCCAGGGGGCGGAGAGCAATCAGCCCCAGCATTTT.

This chain links TRBV5-1 with TRBJ2-1, with 8 bases lining up with TRBD1. Germline assignment: CDR1 SGHRS and CDR2 YFSETQ. J lost 7 bases, V lost 3 bases, and 9 bases had no gene match. The length of the CDR3 is 15 residues. In nucleotides, the CDR3 is TGCGCCAGCAGCTGGAGGTCAGGGGGCCTAAATGAGCAGTTCTTC. Translated: CASSWRSGGLNEQFF.

This chain uses TRBV10-1 with TRBJ1-2; 9 bases match TRBD1. V shed 6 bases and J 2 bases; nucleotides not matched to a gene: 10. The V gene's germline CDR1 is WNHNN and CDR2 SYGVQD (reference sequence). The CDR3 extends over 16 amino acids. The CDR3 loop is CASSNRGQRGNYGYTF. The CDR3 coding sequence is TGCGCCAGCAGCAACAGGGGGCAAAGGGGAAACTATGGCTACACCTTC.

V is TRBV2 and J is TRBJ2-7, with D possibly matching TRBD2 (6 bases). Germline lookup yields CDR1 SNHLY and CDR2 FYNNEI. V gave up 6 bases and J gave up 7 bases, with 13 bases separating them. This CDR3 has 12 amino acids. CDR3 sequence reads: CASRGEVSEQYF. CDR3 sequence (DNA): TGTGCCAGCAGGGGGGAGGTCAGTGAGCAGTACTTC.